This T cell receptor beta chain was profiled in a study of T cell responses to AZD1222 COVID-19 vaccine. Profiling relied on immunoSEQ multiplex PCR, and the TCRdb table lists in-frame clones only, not all of them. The sample has 100,000 to 150,000 clones, approximately 91% seen once. Concerning this clone itself: What it binds is unknown.

Points from the study as a whole: Only a handful of AZD1222 recipients, about six in all, had baseline seropositivity. No day 14 peak samples; only post-peak repertoires were characterized. The donors showed a predominance of white British ancestry and of females, with possible underestimation of clonal diversity. Distributed over spike, vaccine-associated CD4 TCRs predominated at 160-218 and 743-854.

The clonotype was recovered from an adult in good health. The source was peripheral blood, collected on day 0 of AZD1222 vaccination.

CDR3 coding DNA: TGTGCCAGCTCACCACAGGGGGCCGTAACGCAGTATTTT. As protein: CASSPQGAVTQYF. The chain employs TRBV18 and TRBJ2-3; TRBD1 aligns across 7 bases. CDR1 is KGHSH and CDR2 is LQKENI in the germline V gene. The length of the CDR3 is 13 residues. Trimming cost V 1 base and J 9 bases; bases outside gene matches: 4.